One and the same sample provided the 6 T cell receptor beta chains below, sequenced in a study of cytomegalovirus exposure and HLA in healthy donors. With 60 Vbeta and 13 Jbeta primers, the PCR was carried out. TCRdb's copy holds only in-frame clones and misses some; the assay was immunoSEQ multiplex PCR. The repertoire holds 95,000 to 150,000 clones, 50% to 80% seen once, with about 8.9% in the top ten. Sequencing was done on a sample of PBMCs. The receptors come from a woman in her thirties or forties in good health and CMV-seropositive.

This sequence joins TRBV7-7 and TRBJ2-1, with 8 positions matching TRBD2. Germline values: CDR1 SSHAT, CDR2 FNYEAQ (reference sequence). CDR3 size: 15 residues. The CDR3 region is CASSKLAGGRDEQFF. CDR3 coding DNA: TGTGCTAGCTCAAAACTGGCGGGAGGCCGCGATGAGCAGTTCTTC.

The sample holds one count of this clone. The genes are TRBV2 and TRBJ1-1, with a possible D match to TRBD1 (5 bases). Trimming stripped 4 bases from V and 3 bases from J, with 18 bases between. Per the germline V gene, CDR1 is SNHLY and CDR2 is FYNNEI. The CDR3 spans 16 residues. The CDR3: CASSVFQGRGDTEAFF. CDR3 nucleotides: TGTGCCAGCAGTGTGTTCCAGGGCCGCGGCGACACTGAAGCTTTCTTT.

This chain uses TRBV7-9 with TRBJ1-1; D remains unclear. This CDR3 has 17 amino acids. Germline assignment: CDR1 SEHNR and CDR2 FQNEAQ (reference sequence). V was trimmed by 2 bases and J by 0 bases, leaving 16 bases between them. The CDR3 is CASSLSAGTGVNTEAFF. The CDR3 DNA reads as TGTGCCAGCAGCTTATCGGCGGGAACGGGAGTGAACACTGAAGCTTTCTTT.

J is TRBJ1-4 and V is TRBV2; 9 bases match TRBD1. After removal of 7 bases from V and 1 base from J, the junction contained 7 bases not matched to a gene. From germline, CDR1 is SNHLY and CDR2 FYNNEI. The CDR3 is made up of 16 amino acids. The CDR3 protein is CASIPTGGLTNEKLFF. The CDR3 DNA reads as TGTGCCAGCATTCCGACAGGGGGATTAACTAATGAAAAACTGTTTTTT.

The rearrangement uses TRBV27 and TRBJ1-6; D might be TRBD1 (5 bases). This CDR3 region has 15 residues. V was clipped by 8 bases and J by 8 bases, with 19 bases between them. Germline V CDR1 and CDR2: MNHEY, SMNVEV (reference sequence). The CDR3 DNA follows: TGTGCCAGCTTACCGGTGGGAACAGGTGATTCACCCCTCCACTTT. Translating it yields CASLPVGTGDSPLHF.

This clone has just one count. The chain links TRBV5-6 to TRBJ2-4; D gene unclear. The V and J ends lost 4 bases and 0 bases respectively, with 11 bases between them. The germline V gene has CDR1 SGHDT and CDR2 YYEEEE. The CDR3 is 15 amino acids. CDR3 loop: CASSLGLEAKNIQYF. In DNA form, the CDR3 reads TGTGCCAGCAGCCTAGGTTTAGAAGCCAAAAACATTCAGTACTTC.